The following is a T cell receptor (beta chain) sequence with its context. This sample was taken from a study of blood T cell repertoires in COVID-19. V lost 4 bases, J lost 9 bases, and 16 bases lay in between. The CDR3 has 14 residues. The germline CDR1 and CDR2 sequences are MNHEY and SVGAGI. Participant-given clinical history determined each cohort assignment. In the authors' methods: Amplifying reference gene primers gave estimates of nucleated cell counts. Assay: immunoSEQ multiplex PCR; the TCRdb copy retains only in-frame clones and omits some. The V and J calls and the clone size are those of that table, but D and trimming were determined from the DNA. The table has about 320,000 clones, roughly 90% seen once.

This sequence was found in a young woman who had been exposed to COVID-19. Sequencing was done on a sample of PBMCs or T cells enriched from blood (not recorded which). The chain is built from TRBV6-5 and TRBJ1-5, with unresolved D. Here the CDR3 reads CASSLVGSEGPQHF. The CDR3 nucleotides are TGTGCCAGCAGTTTGGTCGGGTCGGAAGGGCCCCAGCATTTT.